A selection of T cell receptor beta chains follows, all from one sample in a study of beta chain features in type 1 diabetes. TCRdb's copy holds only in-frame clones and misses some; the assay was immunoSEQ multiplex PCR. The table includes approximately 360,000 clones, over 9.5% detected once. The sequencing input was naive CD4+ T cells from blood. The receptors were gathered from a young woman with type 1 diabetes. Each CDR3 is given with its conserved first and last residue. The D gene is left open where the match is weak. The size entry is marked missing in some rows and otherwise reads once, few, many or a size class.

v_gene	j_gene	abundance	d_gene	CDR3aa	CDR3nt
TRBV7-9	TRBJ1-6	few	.	CASSLGQTNSPLHF	TGTGCCAGCAGCTTAGGACAGACTAATTCACCCCTCCACTTT
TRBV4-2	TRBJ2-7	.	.	CASSVPGGDGEQYF	TGTGCCAGCAGCGTTCCAGGAGGAGACGGCGAGCAGTACTTC
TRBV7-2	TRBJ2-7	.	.	CASSQDPGYYYEQYF	TGTGCCAGCAGCCAGGACCCGGGATACTACTACGAGCAGTACTTC
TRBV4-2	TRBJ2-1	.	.	CASSQEGGPTNNEQFF	TGTGCCAGCAGCCAAGAAGGCGGGCCGACCAACAATGAGCAGTTCTTC
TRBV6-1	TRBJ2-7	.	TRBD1	CASSAYGTGGNVYEQYF	TGTGCCAGCAGTGCATACGGGACAGGGGGCAACGTCTACGAGCAGTACTTC
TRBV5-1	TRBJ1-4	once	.	CASSSSGSTNEKLFF	TGCGCCAGCAGCTCTTCGGGATCAACTAATGAAAAACTGTTTTTT
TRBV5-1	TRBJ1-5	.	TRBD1	CASSLDRGSQPQHF	TGCGCCAGCAGCTTAGACAGGGGAAGTCAGCCCCAGCATTTT
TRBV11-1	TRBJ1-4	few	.	CASSTDWTGKLFF	TGTGCCAGCAGCACGGACTGGACGGGAAAACTGTTTTTT
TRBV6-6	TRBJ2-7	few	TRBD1	CASRPTGTAFYEQYF	TGTGCCAGCAGGCCCACCGGGACAGCTTTCTACGAGCAGTACTTC
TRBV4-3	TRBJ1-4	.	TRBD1	CASSHPGQGLNEKLFF	TGCGCCAGCAGCCATCCGGGACAGGGGTTGAATGAAAAACTGTTTTTT
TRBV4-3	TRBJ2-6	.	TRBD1	CASSQGVTGAGANVLTF	TGCGCCAGCAGCCAAGGGGTCACAGGGGCTGGGGCCAACGTCCTGACTTTC
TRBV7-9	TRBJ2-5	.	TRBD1	CASSLLGQGQETQYF	TGTGCCAGCAGCTTACTGGGACAGGGTCAAGAGACCCAGTACTTC
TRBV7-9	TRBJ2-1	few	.	CASSARGWYNEQFF	TGTGCCAGCAGCGCCAGGGGCTGGTACAATGAGCAGTTCTTC
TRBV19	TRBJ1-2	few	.	CASNSLPGGYTF	TGTGCCAGTAACTCATTACCCGGGGGCTACACCTTC
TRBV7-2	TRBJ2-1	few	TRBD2	CASSPSLAGPQGEQFF	TGTGCCAGCAGCCCGAGTCTAGCGGGGCCTCAGGGTGAGCAGTTCTTC
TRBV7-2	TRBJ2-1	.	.	CASSGRVGNEQFF	TGTGCCAGCAGCGGCAGGGTCGGCAATGAGCAGTTCTTC
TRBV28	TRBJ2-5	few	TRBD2	CASRLAGGGETQYF	TGTGCCAGCCGCTTAGCGGGGGGCGGGGAGACCCAGTACTTC
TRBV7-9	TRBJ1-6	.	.	CASTRTDSPLHF	TGTGCCAGCACCCGGACAGATTCACCCCTCCACTTT
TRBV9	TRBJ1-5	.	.	CASSGQTNQPQHF	TGTGCCAGCAGCGGGCAGACAAATCAGCCCCAGCATTTT
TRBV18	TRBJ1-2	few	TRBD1	CASSPDRASGYTF	TGTGCCAGCTCCCCCGACAGGGCCAGTGGCTACACCTTC
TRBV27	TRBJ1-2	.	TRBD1	CASSWDSNYGYTF	TGTGCCAGCAGTTGGGACAGTAACTATGGCTACACCTTC
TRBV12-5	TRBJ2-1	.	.	CASALDSTNNEQFF	TGTGCTAGTGCCCTGGACAGTACCAACAATGAGCAGTTCTTC
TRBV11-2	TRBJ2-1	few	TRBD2	CASSATGTTTYNEQFF	TGTGCCAGCAGCGCAACCGGGACTACGACGTACAATGAGCAGTTCTTC
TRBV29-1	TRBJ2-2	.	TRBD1	CSVELRDRVFPGELFF	TGCAGCGTTGAACTACGGGACAGGGTTTTTCCCGGGGAGCTGTTTTTT
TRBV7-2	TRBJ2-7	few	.	CASSIDLSYEQYF	TGTGCCAGCAGCATCGACTTATCCTACGAGCAGTACTTC
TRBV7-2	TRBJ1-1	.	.	CASRPQPRAPRGTEAFF	TGTGCCAGCAGACCTCAACCCCGGGCCCCACGAGGGACTGAAGCTTTCTTT
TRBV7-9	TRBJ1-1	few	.	CASAPGVMNTEAFF	TGTGCCAGCGCACCCGGGGTTATGAACACTGAAGCTTTCTTT
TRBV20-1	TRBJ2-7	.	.	CSASTRDEQYF	TGCAGTGCTAGTACGAGGGACGAGCAGTACTTC
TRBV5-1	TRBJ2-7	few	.	CASSLERGTYEQYF	TGCGCCAGCAGCTTGGAAAGGGGGACCTACGAGCAGTACTTC
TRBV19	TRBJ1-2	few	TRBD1	CASSPDRGRDGYTF	TGTGCCAGTAGCCCCGACAGGGGCCGGGATGGCTACACCTTC
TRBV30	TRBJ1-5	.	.	CAWSTRTGQPQHF	TGTGCCTGGAGTACCCGAACGGGGCAGCCCCAGCATTTT
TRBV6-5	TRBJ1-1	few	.	CASSYRRERTEAFF	TGTGCCAGCAGTTACCGGAGGGAGAGGACTGAAGCTTTCTTT
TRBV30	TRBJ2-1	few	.	CAWSPRNEQFF	TGTGCCTGGAGTCCCAGGAATGAGCAGTTCTTC
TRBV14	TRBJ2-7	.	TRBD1	CASSDRTGAIQQYF	TGTGCCAGCAGCGACCGGACAGGAGCTATACAGCAGTACTTC
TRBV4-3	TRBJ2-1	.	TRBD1	CASSQDDRVAEQFF	TGCGCCAGCAGCCAGGATGACAGGGTGGCTGAGCAGTTCTTC
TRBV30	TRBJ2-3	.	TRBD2	CAWGRGPDTQYF	TGTGCCTGGGGGAGGGGCCCAGATACGCAGTATTTT
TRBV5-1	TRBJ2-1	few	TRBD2	CASSSRGAYNEQFF	TGCGCCAGCAGCTCGCGGGGGGCGTACAATGAGCAGTTCTTC
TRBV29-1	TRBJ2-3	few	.	CSVAREENTQYF	TGCAGCGTTGCCCGTGAGGAGAATACGCAGTATTTT
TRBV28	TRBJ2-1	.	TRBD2	CASSFPSGRPEQFF	TGTGCCAGCAGTTTCCCTAGCGGGAGGCCTGAGCAGTTCTTC
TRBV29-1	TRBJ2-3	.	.	CSVEGGAGSTDTQYF	TGCAGCGTTGAGGGGGGTGCGGGAAGCACAGATACGCAGTATTTT
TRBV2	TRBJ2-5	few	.	CASRHTGSETQYF	TGTGCCAGCAGGCATACAGGGTCCGAGACCCAGTACTTC
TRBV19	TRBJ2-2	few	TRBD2	CASSIPTSAPRTGELFF	TGTGCCAGTAGTATCCCCACTAGCGCCCCGAGGACCGGGGAGCTGTTTTTT
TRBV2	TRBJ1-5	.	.	CASEKRGTNQPQHF	TGTGCCAGCGAGAAACGGGGTACGAATCAGCCCCAGCATTTT
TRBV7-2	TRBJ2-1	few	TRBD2	CASSLNSVAGVTYNEQFF	TGTGCCAGCAGCTTAAATTCGGTAGCGGGAGTTACCTACAATGAGCAGTTCTTC
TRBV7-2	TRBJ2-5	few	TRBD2	CASSLALAGETQYF	TGTGCCAGCAGCTTAGCGCTAGCGGGCGAGACCCAGTACTTC
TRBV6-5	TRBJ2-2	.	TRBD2	CASKTSGNTGELFF	TGTGCCAGCAAGACTAGCGGTAACACCGGGGAGCTGTTTTTT
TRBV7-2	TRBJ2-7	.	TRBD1	CASSFGQGVYEQYF	TGTGCCAGCAGCTTCGGCCAGGGGGTCTACGAGCAGTACTTC